This T cell receptor (beta chain) was sequenced in a study of CD8 T cells in Susac syndrome. Sequencing of TCR beta was performed on blood CD8+ T cells and on blood CD4+ T cells. RNA, at roughly 0.45 to 1 ug, was reverse transcribed with random hexamers. The amplification used immunoSEQ multiplex PCR on TCR beta CDR3; it spanned 54 Vbeta and 13 Jbeta. TCRdb reprocessed the immunoSEQ multiplex PCR reads via MiXCR and lists one record per CDR3 protein. The table includes 140,000 to 150,000 distinct CDR3 sequences, roughly 94% detected once. Trimming took 4 bases from V and 0 from J, leaving 6 bases between them. Germline values: CDR1 KGHDR, CDR2 SFDVKD. There are 14 residues in the CDR3.

Material: CD4+ T cells from PBMCs. This receptor was taken from a human donor in good health. The J gene is TRBJ2-1, the V gene TRBV24-1; D ambiguous. The CDR3 spells CATSERSSYNEQFF. CDR3 nucleotide sequence: TGTGCCACCAGTGAAAGGAGCTCCTACAATGAGCAGTTCTTC.